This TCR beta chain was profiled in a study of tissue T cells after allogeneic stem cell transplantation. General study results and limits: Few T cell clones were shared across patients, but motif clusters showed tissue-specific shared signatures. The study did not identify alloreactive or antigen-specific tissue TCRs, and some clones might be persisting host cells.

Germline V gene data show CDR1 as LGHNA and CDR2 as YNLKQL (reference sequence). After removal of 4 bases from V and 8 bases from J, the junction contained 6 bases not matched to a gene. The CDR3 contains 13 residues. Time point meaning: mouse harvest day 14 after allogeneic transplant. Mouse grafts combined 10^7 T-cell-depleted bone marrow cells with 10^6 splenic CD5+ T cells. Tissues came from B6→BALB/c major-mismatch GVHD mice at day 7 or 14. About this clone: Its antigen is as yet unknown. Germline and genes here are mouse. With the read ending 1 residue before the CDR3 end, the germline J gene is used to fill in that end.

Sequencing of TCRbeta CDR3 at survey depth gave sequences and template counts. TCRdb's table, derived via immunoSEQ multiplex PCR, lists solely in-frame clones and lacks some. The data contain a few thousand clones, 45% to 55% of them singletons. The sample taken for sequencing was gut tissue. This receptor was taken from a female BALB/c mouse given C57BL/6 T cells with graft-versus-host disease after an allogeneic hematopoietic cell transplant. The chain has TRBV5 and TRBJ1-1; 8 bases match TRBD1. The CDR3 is CASSPTDRGEVFF. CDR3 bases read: TGTGCCAGCAGCCCCACCGACAGGGGTGAAGTCTTC.